This T cell receptor (beta chain) was found in a study of human T cells and chemical hapten exposure. Overall study results and limits: PT1 expanded TCR counts and patch test score were linked, and their correlation was positive. No change in TCRs above 1 in 1000 frequency was produced by DPC sensitization.

The germline V and J ends were trimmed by 2 bases and 8 bases, with 4 bases remaining between them. The CDR3 loop spans 11 amino acids. Time point described: patch test 2, 6 weeks after DPC sensitization. Documented treatment: therapeutic diphenylcyclopropenone sensitization with weekly scalp DPC. Concerning this clonotype: Its antigen remains unknown.

TCRdb recomputed calls from the RACE reads with MiXCR, one row per CDR3 protein. Altogether about 140,000 distinct CDR3 sequences are present, about an eighth being singletons, with the ten largest covering approximately 1.3%. This TCR was sampled from a woman in her forties or fifties with alopecia areata. Some clones in this sample may be carry-over from other donors' samples. The chain recombines TRBV12-3 or TRBV12-4 with TRBJ2-1; no clear D gene. Source: whole blood, taken in connection with sensitization to the hapten diphenylcyclopropenone (DPC). The CDR3 reads CASSLRYEQFF. In DNA, the CDR3 is TGTGCCAGCAGTTTACGGTATGAGCAGTTCTTC.